Below are 10 T cell receptor beta chains sequenced from a single sample in a study of human T cells and chemical hapten exposure (dated by TCRdb to 2020 to 2022). The library was made by RACE. TCRdb records NextSeq 500 as the sequencer. TCRdb reworked the public reads: Q25 trimming with fastp, MiXCR clone assembly, productive beta chains retained. Identical CDR3 proteins give one entry, which carries the most common genes and DNA. Recorded for this sample are about 380,000 distinct CDR3 sequences; about 6.9% of them occurred a single time. Roughly 5.4% of the sample comes from the top ten. The time point tag for this specimen amounts to: patch test 2, 6 weeks after DPC sensitization. The treatment or condition tag for this specimen amounts to: therapeutic diphenylcyclopropenone sensitization with weekly scalp DPC. The sample here was whole blood, taken in connection with sensitization to the hapten diphenylcyclopropenone (DPC). These receptors originate from a woman between 18 and 29 years old with alopecia areata. Some clones in this sample may be carry-over from other donors' samples.

The gene calls are TRBV20-1 and TRBJ2-7, with TRBD2 matching 7 bases. V was pared by 5 bases and J by 0 bases, with 10 bases of the junction left unmatched. Germline values: CDR1 DFQATT, CDR2 SNEGSKA (reference sequence). CDR3 length: 15 residues. CDR3 sequence (DNA): TGCAGTGCTCCACTTCCGGGACTACCCTCCTACGAGCAGTACTTC. Amino acids: CSAPLPGLPSYEQYF.

The V gene is TRBV3-1, the J gene TRBJ2-7, with TRBD1 matching over 7 bases. J was trimmed by 1 base and V by 2 bases; bases with no gene match: 2. This CDR3 spans 14 amino acids. The germline V gene has CDR1 LGHDT and CDR2 YNNKEL (reference sequence). DNA of the CDR3: TGTGCCAGCAGCCAATTGGGACAGTCCTACGAGCAGTACTTC. Translation gives CASSQLGQSYEQYF.

This clonotype was seen at least ten times. The rearrangement uses TRBV27 and TRBJ1-5, with D uncertain. The V end lost 3 bases, the J end lost 7 bases, and 10 bases lay between the germline ends. Germline lookup yields CDR1 MNHEY and CDR2 SMNVEV (reference sequence). The CDR3 covers 13 residues. The CDR3 DNA is TGTGCCAGCAGTTTCACAGAGACCCAGCCCCAGCATTTT. This encodes CASSFTETQPQHF.

This clonotype was counted many times. The rearrangement links TRBV20-1 to TRBJ1-3; perhaps TRBD1 as D (5 bases). CDR3 size: 14 residues. Trimming pared 0 bases from V and 4 bases from J, leaving 10 bases between. Germline values: CDR1 DFQATT, CDR2 SNEGSKA (reference sequence). The CDR3 nucleotides are TGCAGTGCTAGAGACAGACAGCGGGGAAACACCATATATTTT. It specifies CSARDRQRGNTIYF.

The sample holds many counts of this clonotype. The CDR3 is CASSLGPLGQTQETQYF. The CDR3 DNA follows: TGCGCCAGCAGCTTGGGGCCTTTAGGGCAAACCCAAGAGACCCAGTACTTC. The rearrangement joins TRBV5-1 to TRBJ2-5; the D is unclear. CDR1 SGHRS and CDR2 YFSETQ come from the germline V gene. V lost 0 bases and J 1 base, leaving 16 bases between the germline ends. The CDR3 has 17 residues.

A few counts support this clonotype. The chain carries TRBV4-3 and TRBJ2-1; the D is unclear. The germline CDR1 and CDR2 sequences are LGHNA and YSLEER. The CDR3 is 14 amino acids. V lost 3 bases, J lost 6 bases, and 12 bases lay in between. The CDR3 sequence is CASSHTALSNEQFF. The DNA for the CDR3 is TGCGCCAGCAGCCACACGGCGCTCAGCAATGAGCAGTTCTTC.

The V and J genes are TRBV7-2 and TRBJ2-3; 10 bases are a match to TRBD2. V gave up 5 bases and J gave up 2 bases; unmatched junction bases: 7. The CDR3 sequence is 16 residues long. CDR1 and CDR2 from the germline V gene are SGHTA and FQGNSA. The CDR3 reads CASSPFLAGDTDTQYF. Written as DNA, the CDR3 is TGTGCCAGCAGCCCATTCCTAGCGGGAGACACAGATACGCAGTATTTT. The whole variable domain, remainder taken from reference TRBV7-2 and TRBJ2-3, is GAGVSQSPSNKVTEKGKDVELRCDPISGHTALYWYRQSLGQGLEFLIYFQGNSAPDKSGLPSDRFSAERTGGSVSTLTIQRTQQEDSAVYLCASSPFLAGDTDTQYFGPGTRLTVL.

The chain employs TRBV7-9 and TRBJ1-1; D is unresolved. Germline V lookup: CDR1 SEHNR, CDR2 FQNEAQ (reference sequence). CDR3 size: 13 residues. Trimming pared 1 base from V and 12 bases from J, leaving 15 bases between. CDR3 protein: CASSLGTQSVSFF. In nucleotides, the CDR3 is TGTGCCAGCAGCTTAGGGACTCAGTCAGTGTCTTTCTTT.

The chain employs TRBV5-8 and TRBJ2-1, with 8 bases fitting TRBD1. The V gene's germline CDR1 is SGHTS and CDR2 YDEGEE. The CDR3 totals 15 residues. Trimming removed 2 bases from V and 1 base from J; junction bases left unmatched: 2. The CDR3 region has the DNA TGTGCCAGCAGCTTACGGGACAGGTCCTACAATGAGCAGTTCTTC. Its protein product is CASSLRDRSYNEQFF.

This clonotype was seen at least ten times. The chain recombines TRBV29-1 with TRBJ2-7; the match to TRBD1 covers 8 bases. With 7 bases clipped from V and 0 bases from J, the junction kept 8 bases outside the gene matches. This CDR3 comprises 14 residues. Germline values: CDR1 SQVTM, CDR2 ANQGSEA. CDR3 residues: CSAGQGSSSYEQYF. The CDR3 nucleotides read TGCAGCGCCGGACAGGGATCGAGCTCCTACGAGCAGTACTTC.